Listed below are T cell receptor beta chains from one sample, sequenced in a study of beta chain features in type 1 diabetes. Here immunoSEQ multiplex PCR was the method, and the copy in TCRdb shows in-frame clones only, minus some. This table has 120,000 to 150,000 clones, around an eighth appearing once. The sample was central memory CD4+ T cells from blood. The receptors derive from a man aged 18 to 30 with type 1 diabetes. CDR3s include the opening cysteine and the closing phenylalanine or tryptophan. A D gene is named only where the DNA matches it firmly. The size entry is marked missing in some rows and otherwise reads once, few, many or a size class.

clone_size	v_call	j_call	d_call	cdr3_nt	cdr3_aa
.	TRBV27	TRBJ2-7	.	TGTGCCAGCAGTTTCAACTCCTACGAGCAGTACTTC	CASSFNSYEQYF
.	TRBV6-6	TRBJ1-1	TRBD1	TGTGCCAGCAGTTCGACAGGGGGCACTGAAGCTTTCTTT	CASSSTGGTEAFF
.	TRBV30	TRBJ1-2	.	TGTGCCTGGAGTCCTTCGGGTGGCTACACCTTC	CAWSPSGGYTF
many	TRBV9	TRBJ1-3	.	TGTGCCAGCAGCTCCAGTCCAGGAAACACCATATATTTT	CASSSSPGNTIYF
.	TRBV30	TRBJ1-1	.	TGTGCCTGGGTGAACACTGAAGCTTTCTTT	CAWVNTEAFF
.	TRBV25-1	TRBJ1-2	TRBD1	TGTGCCAGCAGTGAATACCCTCTGGGAGGGGGCGGAGGCTACACCTTC	CASSEYPLGGGGGYTF
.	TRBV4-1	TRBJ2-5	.	TGCGCCAGCAGCCAAGCAGGGAGACTCCGGGGGGAGACCCAGTACTTC	CASSQAGRLRGETQYF
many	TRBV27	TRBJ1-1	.	TGTGCCAGCAGCAGTAGGGGCACTGAAGCTTTCTTT	CASSSRGTEAFF
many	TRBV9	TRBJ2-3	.	TGTGCCAGCAGCCCCCCTTGGGGAGTTTCCGATACGCAGTATTTT	CASSPPWGVSDTQYF
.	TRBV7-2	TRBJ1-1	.	TGTGCCAGCAGCTTAGGAGGGGTGGGCACCGAAGCTTTCTTT	CASSLGGVGTEAFF
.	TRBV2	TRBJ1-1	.	TGTGCCAGCAGTGTAGGGCAGGGTAAGATGAACACTGAAGCTTTCTTT	CASSVGQGKMNTEAFF
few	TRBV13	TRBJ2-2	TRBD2	TGTGCCAGCGTCGTAGCGGGAGTGAACACCGGGGAGCTGTTTTTT	CASVVAGVNTGELFF
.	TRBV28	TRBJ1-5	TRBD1	TGTGCCAGCAGTAGCCCCTGGGACAGGGGTTACGATCAGCCCCAGCATTTT	CASSSPWDRGYDQPQHF
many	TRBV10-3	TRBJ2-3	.	TGTGCCATCAGCCAGGGAGATACGCAGTATTTT	CAISQGDTQYF
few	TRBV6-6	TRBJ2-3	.	TGTGCCAGCTCTAAGAGGACAGCTAGCACAGATACGCAGTATTTT	CASSKRTASTDTQYF
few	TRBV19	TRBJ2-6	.	TGTGCCAGTAGTATGTCTCGCTCTGGGGCCAACGTCCTGACTTTC	CASSMSRSGANVLTF
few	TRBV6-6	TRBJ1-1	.	TGTGCCAGCAGCCGAGGTGGGAACACTGAAGCTTTCTTT	CASSRGGNTEAFF
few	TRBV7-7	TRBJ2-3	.	TGTGCCAGCTTAGCGGAGAACACAGATACGCAGTATTTT	CASLAENTDTQYF
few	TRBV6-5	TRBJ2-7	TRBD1	TGTGCCAGCAGTTGGGACAGCAGCTCCTACGAGCAGTACTTC	CASSWDSSSYEQYF
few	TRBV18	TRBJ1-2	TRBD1	TGTGCCAGCTCACCCCAGGGGGCAATGGATGGCTACACCTTC	CASSPQGAMDGYTF
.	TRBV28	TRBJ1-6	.	TGTGCCAGCAGTTCGCAGGGGAACCTCCACTTT	CASSSQGNLHF
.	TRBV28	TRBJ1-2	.	TGTGCCAGCAGTTTATTTCTCACGAAAGTCTCGACAGCTGCAGACTATGGCTACACCTTC	CASSLFLTKVSTAADYGYTF
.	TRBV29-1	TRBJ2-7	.	TGCAGCGGGGGCATCTACGACGAGCAGTACTTC	CSGGIYDEQYF
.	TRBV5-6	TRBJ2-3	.	TGTGCCAGCAGCTTGGGGAATACGCAGTATTTT	CASSLGNTQYF
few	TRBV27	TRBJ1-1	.	TGTGCCAGCAGTACCCCGGACGTACATGAAGCTTTCTTT	CASSTPDVHEAFF
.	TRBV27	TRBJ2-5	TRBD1	TGTGCCAGCCAAAGACAGGGGCAAGAGACCCAGTACTTC	CASQRQGQETQYF
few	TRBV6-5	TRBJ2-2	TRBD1	TGTGCCAGCAGTTGGCGCAGGGGGCGAGCCGGGGAGCTGTTTTTT	CASSWRRGRAGELFF
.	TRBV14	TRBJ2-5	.	TGTGCCAGCAGCCGAATGCTGTTCCAAGAGACCCAGTACTTC	CASSRMLFQETQYF
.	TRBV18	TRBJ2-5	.	TGTGCCAGCTCACCGCGAGGAGAGACCCAGTACTTC	CASSPRGETQYF
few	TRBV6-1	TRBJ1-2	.	TGTGCCAGCAGTGAAGGAGGAAGGGTAACTAACTATGGCTACACCTTC	CASSEGGRVTNYGYTF
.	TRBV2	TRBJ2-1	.	TGTGCCAGCAGCGTGGACAGAGACAATGAGCAGTTCTTC	CASSVDRDNEQFF
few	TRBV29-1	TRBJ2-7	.	TGCAGCGTTGACGAGACAGGCACCTACGAGCAGTACTTC	CSVDETGTYEQYF
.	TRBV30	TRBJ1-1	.	TGTGCCTGGAGTAGATGGGACACTGAAGCTTTCTTT	CAWSRWDTEAFF
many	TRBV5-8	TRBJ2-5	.	TGTGCCAGCAGCACCCAAATGGGGGAGACCCAGTACTTC	CASSTQMGETQYF
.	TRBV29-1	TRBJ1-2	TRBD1	TGCAGCGTTGCACCTGGACAGGGGGCCGGCTATGGCTACACCTTC	CSVAPGQGAGYGYTF
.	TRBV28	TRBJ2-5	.	TGTGCCAGCAGTTCTGAGGGGGGAGAGACCCAGTACTTC	CASSSEGGETQYF
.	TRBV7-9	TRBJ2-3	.	TGTGCCAGCAGCTTAATTTCGGGCCAAATTCGCACAGATACGCAGTATTTT	CASSLISGQIRTDTQYF
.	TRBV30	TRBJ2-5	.	TGTGCCTGGAGGCCCGGGGTTGGAGAGACCCAGTACTTC	CAWRPGVGETQYF
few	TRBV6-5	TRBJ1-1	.	TGTGCCAGCAGTAGGGGATTTTCCACTGAAGCTTTCTTT	CASSRGFSTEAFF
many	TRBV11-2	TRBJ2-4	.	TGTGCCAGCAGCACCGACCCGAACATTCAGTACTTC	CASSTDPNIQYF
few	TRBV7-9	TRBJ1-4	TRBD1	TGTGCCAGCAGCTTAGCGCTCACCCGGGACAGTGGTAATGAAAAACTGTTTTTT	CASSLALTRDSGNEKLFF
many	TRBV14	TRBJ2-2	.	TGTGCCAGCAGCCAACAGGGCACCGGGGAGCTGTTTTTT	CASSQQGTGELFF
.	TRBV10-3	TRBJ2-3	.	TGTGCCATCAGCCGGGACCCCCAAGGAGATACGCAGTATTTT	CAISRDPQGDTQYF
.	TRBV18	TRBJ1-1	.	TGTGCCACCGCCCCCGGGGAGACGAACACTGAAGCTTTCTTT	CATAPGETNTEAFF
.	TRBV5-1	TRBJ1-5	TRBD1	TGCGCCAGCAGCTTCGGGACAGGCTCCAGTCAGCCCCAGCATTTT	CASSFGTGSSQPQHF
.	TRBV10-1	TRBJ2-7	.	TGCGCCAGCAGTGACCCCCATTCCGACGAGCAGTACTTC	CASSDPHSDEQYF
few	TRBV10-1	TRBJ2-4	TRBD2	TGCGCCAGCAGTGATCTCCAGCGGGGGGGCAAAAACATTCAGTACTTC	CASSDLQRGGKNIQYF
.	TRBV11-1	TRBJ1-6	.	TGTGCCAGCAGCACAGAGTTGAGGAATTCACCCCTCCACTTT	CASSTELRNSPLHF
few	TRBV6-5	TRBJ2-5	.	TGTGCCAGCAGTTACTCGAACGGACAAGAGACCCAGTACTTC	CASSYSNGQETQYF
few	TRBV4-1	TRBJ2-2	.	TGCGCCAGCAGCCAATTGGACGTAGGATTTAGGTTCGGGGAGCTGTTTTTT	CASSQLDVGFRFGELFF
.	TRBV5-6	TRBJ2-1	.	TGTGCCAGCAGCTTGCAGGGGATGGATGAGCAGTTCTTC	CASSLQGMDEQFF
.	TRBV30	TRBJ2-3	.	TGTGCCTGGAAGGCAGGGGTTAACACAGATACGCAGTATTTT	CAWKAGVNTDTQYF